The T cell receptor beta chain described here comes from a study of T cells in Graves' hyperthyroidism and ophthalmopathy. Study-wide background: Peripheral blood was obtained at initial diagnosis, preceding any treatment.

Amplified regions were TCR beta CDR3 sequences from RNA transcripts. The TCR CDR3 first-round RT-PCR relied on the HTBI primer set. MiXCR, applied by TCRdb to the multiplex PCR reads, yields one record per CDR3 protein. The repertoire holds 400,000 to 600,000 distinct CDR3 sequences, with more than 20% as singletons. CDR3 length equals 18 residues. The V gene's germline CDR1 is DFQATT and CDR2 SNEGSKA (reference sequence). V gave up 3 bases and J gave up 0 bases; unmatched junction bases: 14. Not enrolled were patients with uncontrolled infection, other autoimmune disease, pregnancy or lactation. The study based diagnoses on clinical symptoms, serum thyroxine and TRAb, thyroid ultrasound and orbital computed tomography. This sample holds PBMCs from roughly 10 ml fresh peripheral blood. In its sample, this clonotype was seen a few times.

The source material was blood. The TCR was taken from a man younger than 35 with Graves' hyperthyroidism. The J gene is TRBJ1-5, the V gene TRBV20-1; TRBD1 matches 7 bases. The DNA for the CDR3 is TGCAGTGCTAGTTCATTTGGGACAGAGATCGATAGCAATCAGCCCCAGCATTTT. Its translation is CSASSFGTEIDSNQPQHF.